Below, one T cell receptor (beta chain) is given with its context. Its antigen has not been determined. No base qualities exist here, and no much larger clone lies one base off it. RNA was extracted with the RNeasy kit and roughly 0.5 to 1 ug was reverse transcribed using random hexamers. The immunoSEQ multiplex PCR assay, which covers 54 Vbeta and 13 Jbeta segments, was used to amplify TCR beta CDR3 regions. PCR amplification bias was corrected using a synthetic template baseline for primer optimization and computational correction. In the paper's pipeline: Reads were annotated to V, D and J genes according to IMGT and were analyzed with immunoSEQ Analyzer, with only productive sequences retained. To calculate clonality, Shannon entropy was normalized by log2 of the number of productive unique sequences and then subtracted from one. For each patient and control, public and private clones were evaluated among the 100 most prevalent clones. A clone was defined as Susac-specific if it was absent from the healthy and MS cohorts, from roughly 1,000 published viral clones and from other ImmuneACCESS disease sequences. Through fastp at Q25 and MiXCR, TCRdb rebuilt clones from the public reads, retaining in-frame beta chains. Here each entry gathers all rows of one CDR3 protein and keeps the most common genes and DNA. These V and J calls derive from TCRdb rather than the authors' analysis. The sample table shows approximately 260,000 distinct CDR3 sequences, and 90% to 97% are seen once. The top ten clonotypes cover 0.08% to 0.11% of the sample.

This entry comes from a study of CD8 T cells in Susac syndrome (dated by TCRdb to the late 2010s). A note on the overall study: Among the sequenced Susac syndrome patients, six had clinically active disease and eight were in clinical remission. At blood withdrawal, Susac syndrome patients were therapy-naive, treated with corticosteroids (with IVIg additionally given to some), or treated with IVIg alone. The study used repertoire sequencing to test whether antigen drove CD8+ T cell activation and differentiation in Susac syndrome. Points the paper makes about the study in general: The number of individuals in the TCR sequencing and HLA analysis was recognized as being relatively small. No clonal expansion was detected in the CD4+ T cell repertoire of Susac syndrome patients.

Peripheral blood CD8+ and CD4+ T cells from healthy donors, Susac syndrome patients and multiple sclerosis patients were profiled using high-throughput TCR beta sequencing. The Susac syndrome patients fulfilled recently defined diagnostic criteria for definite or probable disease. Bulk CD8+ and CD4+ T cells were purified magnetically by negative isolation, whereas CD8+ TEMRA cells were enriched by FACS. Blood was collected in EDTA tubes and processed within 24 hours, with PBMCs isolated through density gradient centrifugation. PBMCs intended for TCR sequencing were cryopreserved in liquid nitrogen and were subsequently thawed in a 37 degrees C water bath. The sorted or isolated CD4+, CD8+ and CD8+ TEMRA cells reached a purity of at least 90%. Measured from the cysteine to the phenylalanine, the CDR3 is 12 residues long. Solely the CDR3 DNA is kept, with 36 bases framed from the first base. According to the germline V gene (reference sequence), CDR1 reads DFQATT and CDR2 reads SNEGSKA. Relative to germline, V is 4 bases shorter and J is 5 bases shorter, with 9 bases between their ends.

Sample: CD4+ T cells from PBMCs. The origin of this receptor is a human donor with Susac syndrome. The rearranged chain carries TRBV20-1 and TRBJ2-1, with the D call perhaps TRBD1 or TRBD2, each one matching 5 bases. The CDR3 reads CSAMGRDNEQFF. The DNA sequence is TGCAGTGCTATGGGGCGGGACAATGAGCAGTTCTTC.